This T cell receptor beta chain emerged from a study of prognosis after radiotherapy for stage I lung cancer. The CDR3 is 13 amino acids. Germline-derived CDR1 and CDR2 are SQVTM and ANQGSEA. V shed 4 bases and J shed 3 bases, with 12 bases lying between them. Multiplex PCR, run in two rounds, amplified TCR beta CDR3 from genomic DNA. Used in first-round PCR were primers specific to each TRBV and TRBJ gene. TCRdb recomputed calls from the multiplex PCR reads with MiXCR, one row per CDR3 protein. This sample has 30,000 to 40,000 distinct CDR3 sequences; 24% occur once, and the top ten carry 20% to 30%.

This chain joins TRBV29-1 and TRBJ1-2; D gene uncertain. The clonotype was recovered from a donor aged 50 or older with non-small cell lung cancer. The sample consisted of PBMCs, taken before or after stereotactic body radiation therapy (not recorded which). The CDR3 loop reads CSVGRLRDYGYTF. Written as DNA, the CDR3 is TGCAGCGTTGGTCGCCTACGCGACTATGGCTACACCTTC.